One and the same sample provided the 4 T cell receptor beta chains below, sequenced in a study of blood T cell repertoires in COVID-19. TCRdb's table, derived via immunoSEQ multiplex PCR, lists solely in-frame clones and lacks some. The data contain 65,000 to 85,000 clones, 70% to 90% of them seen just once; the ten biggest clones take up more than 15%. Sequencing input: peripheral blood. The receptors come from an older woman with acute or convalescent COVID-19.

The rearrangement uses TRBV7-3 and TRBJ1-1; a weak D match, TRBD1 (6 bases). The CDR3 runs 12 residues. CDR1 and CDR2 (germline): SGHTA, FQGTGA. Trimming left V 4 bases short and J 11 bases short, with 14 bases between. Written as DNA, the CDR3 is TGTGCCAGCAGCTCACAGGGAGGGGAGGCTTTCTTT. It encodes CASSSQGGEAFF.

This clone was seen once. The chain uses TRBV5-1 and TRBJ1-4; D ambiguous. Looked up from germline, CDR1 is SGHRS and CDR2 is YFSETQ. Between the trimmed V and J ends, which lost 4 bases and 7 bases, there was a span of 14 bases. The CDR3 length is 14 residues. Here the CDR3 DNA reads TGCGCCAGCAGCCTATCGGGATGGGGTGAAAAACTGTTTTTT. This sequence encodes CASSLSGWGEKLFF. Full variable domain (rest looked up from reference TRBV5-1 and TRBJ1-4): KAGVTQTPRYLIKTRGQQVTLSCSPISGHRSVSWYQQTPGQGLQFLFEYFSETQRNKGNFPGRFSGRQFSNSRSEMNVSTLELGDSALYLCASSLSGWGEKLFFGSGTQLSVL.

The chain recombines TRBV27 with TRBJ1-2; D call uncertain. V dropped 7 bases and J dropped 0 bases, with 12 bases sitting between them. The germline V gene has CDR1 MNHEY and CDR2 SMNVEV (reference sequence). The CDR3 extends over 14 amino acids. CDR3 amino acids: CASKRNQANYGYTF. CDR3 nucleotide sequence: TGTGCCAGCAAGAGAAACCAAGCTAACTATGGCTACACCTTC.

This clone showed up just once. This chain uses TRBV3-1 (or the pseudogene TRBV3-2) with TRBJ1-2; 12 nucleotides line up with TRBD1. CDR1 LGHDT and CDR2 YNNKEL come from the germline V gene (reference sequence). CDR3 length: 16 residues. Germline trimming cut 1 base from V and 7 bases from J; bases unmatched to any gene: 7. The CDR3 nucleotides are TGTGCCAGCAGCCAAGGTACCGGGACAGGGGGCTTTGGCTACACCTTC. Translated, it gives CASSQGTGTGGFGYTF.